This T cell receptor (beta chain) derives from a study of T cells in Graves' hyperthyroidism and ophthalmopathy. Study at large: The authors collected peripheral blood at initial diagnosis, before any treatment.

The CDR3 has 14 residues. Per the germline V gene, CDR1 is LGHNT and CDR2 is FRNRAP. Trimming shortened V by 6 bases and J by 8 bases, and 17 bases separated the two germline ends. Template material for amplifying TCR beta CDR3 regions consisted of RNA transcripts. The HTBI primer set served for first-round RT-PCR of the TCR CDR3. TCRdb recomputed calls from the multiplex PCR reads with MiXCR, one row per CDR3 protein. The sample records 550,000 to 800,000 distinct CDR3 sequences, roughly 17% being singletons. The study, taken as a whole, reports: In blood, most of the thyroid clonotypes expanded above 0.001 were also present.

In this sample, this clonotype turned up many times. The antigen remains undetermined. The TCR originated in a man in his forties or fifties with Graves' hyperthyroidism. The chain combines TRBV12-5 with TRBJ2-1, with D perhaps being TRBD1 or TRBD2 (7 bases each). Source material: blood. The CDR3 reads CASGGGRGGYEQFF. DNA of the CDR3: TGTGCTAGTGGAGGGGGCAGGGGGGGATATGAGCAGTTCTTC.